The sequence of this T cell receptor (beta chain) was determined in a study of T cell changes during pregnancy in multiple sclerosis (dated by TCRdb to about 2019). Study-wide context: The study looked at changes in the T cell repertoire across pregnancy in women with multiple sclerosis.

Libraries were made using the immunoSEQ multiplex PCR assay. This immuneACCESS table, as held by TCRdb, lists in-frame sequences with V and J called but not all clones. Of the missing ones, under half trace to an unresolved V gene in checked studies; the others have no known cause. The sample contains about 60,000 clones, roughly 87% of them found a single time. About 2% of the sample is held by the ten biggest clonotypes. At the junction V is shortened by 3 bases and J by 6 bases, with 13 bases in between. Per the germline V gene, SGDLS is the CDR1 and YYNGEE is the CDR2. Including the terminal cysteine and phenylalanine, the CDR3 comprises 13 residues. Only the CDR3 portion is preserved as DNA: 39 bases, with reading frame beginning at the first base. This clone was seen a single time. This receptor's antigen is unknown. Base qualities are not recorded, but no much larger clone differs from it by a single base.

The rearrangement joined TRBV9 to TRBJ2-7; the D gene is perhaps TRBD2, from 5 matching bases. The clonotype comes from a female donor in good health, enrolled as a control in a pregnancy study. Sequenced here: peripheral blood, sampled in the second trimester of pregnancy. Read as DNA, the sequence is TGTGCCAGCAGCGAGAGGGTCGTTGGCGAGCAGTACTTC. Its coded protein is CASSERVVGEQYF.